Included here is one T cell receptor (beta chain) sequence, with context. The germline CDR1 and CDR2 sequences are SGHTA and FQGNSA. The V segment lost 2 bases and the J segment 6 bases; nucleotides outside the gene matches: 12. The CDR3 sequence is 16 residues long. This specimen belongs to a study of shared T cell receptors in the human thymus. Sequencing was performed with immunoSEQ multiplex PCR; in TCRdb, only in-frame clones are kept and a portion is missing. The sample carries approximately 580,000 clones, about 80% recorded once. A further study also used this sample, focusing on human thymus T cells. From that second work: Thymic resections from corrective heart surgery supplied the tissue.

Sequencing used thymocytes. V usage is TRBV7-2 and J usage is TRBJ2-7, with 8 bases fitting TRBD1. The clonotype originates from a boy in the first two years of life with a congenital heart defect. CDR3 coding DNA: TGTGCCAGCAGCTTACCTAACCGGGACAGGCCCTTCGAGCAGTACTTC. Its translation is CASSLPNRDRPFEQYF.